The 8 T cell receptor beta chains in this list originate from one sample, sequenced in a study of cytomegalovirus exposure and HLA in healthy donors. PCR used 60 Vbeta primers and 13 Jbeta primers. Clones were sequenced by immunoSEQ multiplex PCR, and TCRdb holds only the in-frame ones, with some missing. The data contain just over 95,000 clones, roughly 76% of them singletons. The specimen sequenced was PBMCs. Receptor source: a human donor in good health.

The chain couples TRBV11-3 to TRBJ1-1; possible D gene TRBD1, 6 bases. This CDR3 has 14 amino acids. In germline, CDR1 is SGHNT, CDR2 YENEEA. V was clipped by 5 bases and J by 0 bases, with 10 bases between them. CDR3 DNA sequence: TGTGCCAGCAGCCTAGGACAGATGAACACTGAAGCTTTCTTT. It is translated as CASSLGQMNTEAFF.

V usage is TRBV7-2 and J usage is TRBJ2-3; the D gene is possibly TRBD1 (6 bases). This CDR3 has 15 residues. V lost 2 bases and J lost 4, with 13 bases in between. CDR1 and CDR2 from the germline V gene are SGHTA and FQGNSA. The CDR3 nucleotides read TGTGCCAGCAGCTTAAGCCGGGACATCTCAGATACGCAGTATTTT. Translation: CASSLSRDISDTQYF.

The chain is built from TRBV9 and TRBJ2-1; 7 bases fit TRBD1. The junction had 8 bases not matched to a gene; V was cut back by 4 bases and J by 10 bases. Germline lookup yields CDR1 SGDLS and CDR2 YYNGEE. The CDR3 is 13 amino acids. This chain's CDR3 is CASSSRTGSEQFF. The CDR3 nucleotides read TGTGCCAGCAGCTCAAGGACAGGAAGCGAGCAGTTCTTC.

J is TRBJ2-7 and V is TRBV30; the match to TRBD1 covers 7 bases. V was clipped by 5 bases and J by 2 bases; unmatched bases: 6. This CDR3 has 13 residues. Germline V gene data show CDR1 as GTSNPN and CDR2 as SVGIG (reference sequence). Here the CDR3 reads CAWGDSFTYEQYF. DNA for the CDR3: TGTGCCTGGGGGGACAGCTTCACCTACGAGCAGTACTTC.

V is TRBV2 and J is TRBJ2-3, with 10 bases aligning to TRBD2. The CDR3 covers 16 residues. Germline V gene sequence: CDR1 SNHLY, CDR2 FYNNEI. J lost 2 bases, V lost 6 bases, and 8 bases had no gene match. The CDR3 nucleotides are TGTGCCAGCAGCGAGGATAGCGGGAGGTCCACAGATACGCAGTATTTT. Protein: CASSEDSGRSTDTQYF.

The chain employs TRBV7-2 and TRBJ2-7, with D perhaps matching TRBD2 (7 bases). V shed 8 bases and J shed 4 bases, with 12 bases lying between them. Germline V gene lookup returns CDR1 SGHTA and CDR2 FQGNSA. This CDR3 spans 12 amino acids. The CDR3: CASGGGNYEQYF. In nucleotides, the CDR3 is TGTGCCAGCGGGGGGGGCAATTACGAGCAGTACTTC. The complete variable domain, with remaining parts taken from reference TRBV7-2 and TRBJ2-7, reads GAGVSQSPSNKVTEKGKDVELRCDPISGHTALYWYRQSLGQGLEFLIYFQGNSAPDKSGLPSDRFSAERTGGSVSTLTIQRTQQEDSAVYLCASGGGNYEQYFGPGTRLTVT.

This clone was seen only a few times. The chain combines TRBV5-4 with TRBJ1-5; D uncertain. This CDR3 spans 15 amino acids. Germline CDR1 and CDR2: SGHNT and YYREEE (reference sequence). Trimming cost V 0 bases and J 2 bases, with 9 bases left between them. The CDR3 bases are TGTGCCAGCAGCTTGGAACCCCAGGGCAATCAGCCCCAGCATTTT. As protein: CASSLEPQGNQPQHF.

The V call is TRBV10-2, the J call TRBJ1-6; a weak D match, TRBD1 (6 bases). This CDR3 comprises 14 residues. Germline V gives CDR1 WSHSY, CDR2 SAAADI. V was shortened by 6 bases and J by 8 bases, with 14 bases between the two germline ends. CDR3 in DNA: TGCGCCAGCAGAGGGGGTAGCTCCCATTCACCCCTCCACTTT. Translated: CASRGGSSHSPLHF.